The clone carrying this T cell receptor (beta chain) was observed at least ten times. As yet, its antigen is unknown. This CDR3 region has 16 residues. The ends were cut back, 2 bases at V and 0 bases at J, with 11 bases in the middle. Per germline, CDR1 MDHEN and CDR2 SYDVKM. The record originates from a study of T-cell reconstitution after alpha-beta-depleted transplantation in children. Whole-study findings and limits: One year post-transplant, T-cell counts and diversity were largely derived from T cells produced anew.

Preparing the TCRbeta library involved the use of unique molecular identifiers. MiXCR, applied by TCRdb to the PCR reads, yields one record per CDR3 protein. The sample holds approximately 300,000 distinct CDR3 sequences, roughly a tenth seen once. The starting material was PBMCs, obtained before TCRalphabeta/CD19-depleted stem cell transplant. The TCR comes from a boy less than two years old with acute myeloid leukemia, due to receive a stem cell transplant. V is TRBV28 and J is TRBJ2-1; the D call may be TRBD1 or TRBD2 (5 bases each). DNA of the CDR3: TGTGCCAGCAGTTTAGGGGACCAAAGCTCCTACAATGAGCAGTTCTTC. Protein product: CASSLGDQSSYNEQFF.